The rows below give T cell receptor beta chains drawn from one sample of a study of shared clonotypes between healthy human individuals. The protocol was immunoSEQ multiplex PCR, while the TCRdb copy is restricted to in-frame clones and leaves out a portion. The sample contains a few hundred thousand clones, just over 65% of which appear only once. The sample taken for sequencing was memory CD4+ T cells sorted from blood. The receptors derive from a man aged 30 to 45 in good health. Both conserved end residues are part of each CDR3. A D gene is named only where the DNA matches it firmly. Clone size is not always given. Where it is, it says once, few, many or a class for expanded clones.

clone_size	d_call	cdr3_length	v_call	j_call	cdr3_nt	cdr3_aa
.	TRBD2	16	TRBV10-3	TRBJ2-5	TGTGCCATCAGTCGCCCTGACGGTAGCGGGACGGAGACCCAGTACTTC	CAISRPDGSGTETQYF
once	.	12	TRBV28	TRBJ1-4	TGTGCCAGTACAGGGATTGATGAAAAACTGTTTTTT	CASTGIDEKLFF
.	.	14	TRBV2	TRBJ1-3	TGTGCCAGCTTGGACGCGAGCTCTGGAAACACCATATATTTT	CASLDASSGNTIYF
.	TRBD1	16	TRBV5-4	TRBJ2-5	TGTGCCAGCAGCTCGGACCGGGACAGGGATCAAGAGACCCAGTACTTC	CASSSDRDRDQETQYF
.	TRBD1	13	TRBV28	TRBJ2-7	TGTGCCATAGAGAGACAGGGGCTCTACGAGCAGTACTTC	CAIERQGLYEQYF
few	.	13	TRBV7-2	TRBJ2-4	TGTGCCAGCAGCTTACAGGCCAAAAACATTCAGTACTTC	CASSLQAKNIQYF
few	.	12	TRBV28	TRBJ1-1	TGTGCCAGCAGTGGCCGGGGCCCTGAAGCTTTCTTT	CASSGRGPEAFF
.	TRBD2	15	TRBV7-9	TRBJ2-1	TGTGCCAGCAGTGGACGGCGGGAGGTTCGGAATGAGCAGTTCTTC	CASSGRREVRNEQFF
.	.	16	TRBV4-1	TRBJ1-2	TGCGCCAGCAGTCTCGGGGGCGCTAGAAATAACTATGGCTACACCTTC	CASSLGGARNNYGYTF
.	.	15	TRBV7-2	TRBJ2-1	TGTGCCAGCAGCTTAGGGTCTAGCGCCTACAATGAGCAGTTCTTC	CASSLGSSAYNEQFF
many	.	14	TRBV15	TRBJ1-1	TGTGCCACCAGCAGAGCAGGCTCGAACACTGAAGCTTTCTTT	CATSRAGSNTEAFF
.	.	12	TRBV6-5	TRBJ1-4	TGTGCCAGCAGTTACATTGGAGAAAAACTGTTTTTT	CASSYIGEKLFF